This section outlines one T cell receptor (beta chain) sequence together with its context. Blood CD8+ and CD4+ T cells underwent high-throughput TCR beta sequencing. Germline loops: CDR1 SEHNR, CDR2 FQNEAQ (reference sequence). V dropped 5 bases and J dropped 8 bases, with 12 bases sitting between them. There are 12 residues in the CDR3. The data are from a study of CD8 T cells in Susac syndrome. The RNA input was roughly 0.5 to 1 ug, and it was reverse transcribed with random hexamers. TCRdb re-called the immunoSEQ multiplex PCR reads with MiXCR, one entry per CDR3 protein. This sample yields about 120,000 distinct CDR3 sequences, of which roughly 91% are seen a single time; 0.13% to 0.15% belongs to the top ten.

Sequences were obtained from CD4+ T cells from PBMCs. This receptor was taken from a human donor in good health. The J gene is TRBJ1-1, the V gene TRBV7-9, with D perhaps matching TRBD1 (6 bases). The CDR3 region has the DNA TGTGCCAGCAGCATACGGACAGACGAAGCTTTCTTT. Translation: CASSIRTDEAFF. The variable domain in full, completed from reference TRBV7-9 and TRBJ1-1, reads DTGVSQNPRHKITKRGQNVTFRCDPISEHNRLYWYRQTLGQGPEFLTYFQNEAQLEKSRLLSDRFSAERPKGSFSTLEIQRTEQGDSAMYLCASSIRTDEAFFGQGTRLTVV.